A selection of T cell receptor beta chains follows, all from one sample in a study of blood T cell repertoires in COVID-19. Method: immunoSEQ multiplex PCR; TCRdb's copy keeps in-frame clones and lacks some. The table records around 280,000 clones, around 85% of them present only once. Sequenced material: peripheral blood. These receptors all come from a woman between 45 and 60 years old with active or convalescent COVID-19. Both conserved end residues are part of each CDR3. Each record gives: J gene, D gene, V gene, clone size, CDR3 DNA, CDR3 protein. D genes are given only for firm matches. Size tells how often a clone was seen (once, few, many) or the class of an expanded clone, and some rows leave it out.

j_call: TRBJ1-6
d_call: TRBD1
v_call: TRBV10-3
clone_size: NA
cdr3_nt: TGTGCCATCAGTGACCGACCGGGACAGTATAATTCACCCCTCCACTTT
cdr3_aa: CAISDRPGQYNSPLHF

j_call: TRBJ2-3
d_call: TRBD2
v_call: TRBV4-1
clone_size: few
cdr3_nt: TGCGCCAGCAGCCAAGATGGGCTAGCGGGAGGGCCTACACAGACAGATACGCAGTATTTT
cdr3_aa: CASSQDGLAGGPTQTDTQYF

j_call: TRBJ1-2
d_call: TRBD1
v_call: TRBV5-4
clone_size: NA
cdr3_nt: TGTGCCAGCAGCCGGATAGGACAGGCTGCCTATGGCTACACCTTC
cdr3_aa: CASSRIGQAAYGYTF

j_call: TRBJ2-7
d_call: TRBD2
v_call: TRBV5-4
clone_size: NA
cdr3_nt: TGTGCCAGCACCGATGGCGGGGGGCGAAACTACGAGCAGTACTTC
cdr3_aa: CASTDGGGRNYEQYF

j_call: TRBJ1-2
d_call: TRBD1
v_call: TRBV28
clone_size: NA
cdr3_nt: TGTGCCAGCAGTTTAGGTCCGGGACAGGGGCCCAGTGGCTACACCTTC
cdr3_aa: CASSLGPGQGPSGYTF

j_call: TRBJ2-7
d_call: TRBD1
v_call: TRBV6-5
clone_size: NA
cdr3_nt: TGTGCCAGCAGTTACTCGGGACAGGGGTACTACGAGCAGTACTTC
cdr3_aa: CASSYSGQGYYEQYF

j_call: TRBJ1-6
d_call: NA
v_call: TRBV7-9
clone_size: NA
cdr3_nt: TGTGCCAGCAGCTTAAGTCAGGTTAATTCACCCCTCCACTTT
cdr3_aa: CASSLSQVNSPLHF

j_call: TRBJ1-2
d_call: NA
v_call: TRBV4-1
clone_size: NA
cdr3_nt: TGCGCCAGCAGCCAAGATCCCGGGGGGAACTATGGCTACACCTTC
cdr3_aa: CASSQDPGGNYGYTF

j_call: TRBJ1-2
d_call: TRBD1
v_call: TRBV23-1
clone_size: NA
cdr3_nt: TGCGCCAGCAGTCAATCCTGCGGGACAGGGGCTTCCTATGGCTACACCTTC
cdr3_aa: CASSQSCGTGASYGYTF

j_call: TRBJ2-3
d_call: TRBD2
v_call: TRBV5-5
clone_size: NA
cdr3_nt: TGTGCCAGCAACAATGGACTAGCGGGAGTTGATACGCAGTATTTT
cdr3_aa: CASNNGLAGVDTQYF

j_call: TRBJ1-1
d_call: NA
v_call: TRBV2
clone_size: many
cdr3_nt: TGTGCCAGCAGTGAAATAGAGAACACTGAAGCTTTCTTT
cdr3_aa: CASSEIENTEAFF

j_call: TRBJ2-7
d_call: NA
v_call: TRBV4-1
clone_size: NA
cdr3_nt: TGCGCCAGCAGCCAAGATCTATGGATAGGGGCCTACGAGCAGTACTTC
cdr3_aa: CASSQDLWIGAYEQYF

j_call: TRBJ1-1
d_call: NA
v_call: TRBV19
clone_size: once
cdr3_nt: TGTGCCACCAAAAGAACTGCGAACACTGAAGCTTTCTTT
cdr3_aa: CATKRTANTEAFF

j_call: TRBJ1-1
d_call: NA
v_call: TRBV27
clone_size: once
cdr3_nt: TGTGCCAGCGTCGGTTTTTTACGGCGAAACGGGGAAGCTTTCTTT
cdr3_aa: CASVGFLRRNGEAFF

j_call: TRBJ2-7
d_call: TRBD2
v_call: TRBV3-1/TRBV3-2
clone_size: NA
cdr3_nt: TGTGCCAGCAGCCAAGATCAGGGGGCTAGCGGGAGGCAGTACTTC
cdr3_aa: CASSQDQGASGRQYF

j_call: TRBJ2-7
d_call: TRBD2
v_call: TRBV30
clone_size: NA
cdr3_nt: TGTGCCTGGAGGACGGCGGGAGGCGTATACGAGCAGTACTTC
cdr3_aa: CAWRTAGGVYEQYF

j_call: TRBJ1-1
d_call: NA
v_call: TRBV5-4
clone_size: NA
cdr3_nt: TGTGCCAGCAGCTTACCTGGGGGGGCGGTCGGCACTGAAGCTTTCTTT
cdr3_aa: CASSLPGGAVGTEAFF

j_call: TRBJ1-2
d_call: TRBD1
v_call: TRBV6-5
clone_size: NA
cdr3_nt: TGTGCCAGCACCGAAAGGGGACAGGAGCCTAGTGGCTACACCTTC
cdr3_aa: CASTERGQEPSGYTF

j_call: TRBJ1-2
d_call: NA
v_call: TRBV19
clone_size: NA
cdr3_nt: TGTGCCAGTATGGACATTCCCGGCTATGGCTACACCTTC
cdr3_aa: CASMDIPGYGYTF

j_call: TRBJ1-2
d_call: NA
v_call: TRBV10-3
clone_size: few
cdr3_nt: TGTGCCATCAGTGAGCAGGGGACCTATGGCTACACCTTC
cdr3_aa: CAISEQGTYGYTF

j_call: TRBJ2-5
d_call: TRBD2
v_call: TRBV9
clone_size: NA
cdr3_nt: TGTGCCAGCAGTTATAGCGGGGGGTCCGGGACCCAGTACTTC
cdr3_aa: CASSYSGGSGTQYF

j_call: TRBJ2-6
d_call: NA
v_call: TRBV2
clone_size: many
cdr3_nt: TGTGCCAGCAGTTTCCCCACAGGGGCGGGAGGTGGGGCCAACGTCCTGACTTTC
cdr3_aa: CASSFPTGAGGGANVLTF

j_call: TRBJ2-1
d_call: TRBD2
v_call: TRBV19
clone_size: NA
cdr3_nt: TGTGCCAGTAGTATTGGCGGGAGTGATCACAATGAGCAGTTCTTC
cdr3_aa: CASSIGGSDHNEQFF

j_call: TRBJ2-1
d_call: NA
v_call: TRBV4-1
clone_size: NA
cdr3_nt: TGCGCCAGCAGCCAAGTTGCGGGGTCCTACAATGAGCAGTTCTTC
cdr3_aa: CASSQVAGSYNEQFF

j_call: TRBJ2-6
d_call: NA
v_call: TRBV7-2
clone_size: NA
cdr3_nt: TGTGCCAGGCCGCGGGCCTCCAACTCTGGGGCCAACGTCCTGACTTTC
cdr3_aa: CARPRASNSGANVLTF